The entry that follows covers one T cell receptor (beta chain) sequence. This sample was taken from a study of T cell changes during pregnancy in multiple sclerosis. Sequencing was performed with immunoSEQ multiplex PCR; in TCRdb, only in-frame clones are kept and a portion is missing. The sample shows 80,000 to 100,000 clones, around 94% of them seen only once. The CDR3 is 12 amino acids. CDR1 SQVTM and CDR2 ANQGSEA come from the germline V gene. Deletions cut 4 bases from V and 2 bases from J, with 5 bases between. V gene TRBV29-1 combines with J gene TRBJ2-2; D uncertain. This TCR derives from a female donor with multiple sclerosis, enrolled in a pregnancy study. The material was peripheral blood, obtained in the first trimester of pregnancy. CDR3 loop: CSVVGNTGELFF. CDR3 coding DNA: TGCAGCGTTGTCGGTAACACCGGGGAGCTGTTTTTT.